What follows are 16 T cell receptor beta chains derived from one specimen sequenced in a study of beta chain features in type 1 diabetes. Expressed TCRB transcripts were sequenced because the isolated RNA had all been reverse transcribed beforehand. TCRdb's table, derived via immunoSEQ multiplex PCR, lists solely in-frame clones and lacks some. The sample has 200,000 to 250,000 clones, 9.6% seen once. The sequenced sample was naive CD4+ T cells from blood. These receptors all come from a woman under 30 in good health.

This chain joins TRBV18 and TRBJ1-1, with TRBD1 as a possible D gene (6 bases). Trimming cost V 5 bases and J 0 bases, with 13 bases left between them. The CDR3 sequence is 15 residues long. The germline gives CDR1 KGHSH, CDR2 LQKENI. CDR3 nucleotide sequence: TGTGCCAGCTCATTCGCGGACAGCATGAACACTGAAGCTTTCTTT. The encoded protein is CASSFADSMNTEAFF.

This clone has a handful of counts. The chain joins TRBV7-2 to TRBJ2-5; D may be TRBD1 (6 bases). CDR1 is SGHTA, CDR2 FQGNSA, per germline. Trimming shortened V by 5 bases and J by 2 bases, and 15 bases separated the two germline ends. CDR3 length equals 15 residues. This CDR3 reads CASSDFGQIQETQYF. The CDR3 region has the DNA TGTGCCAGCAGCGACTTCGGACAGATACAAGAGACCCAGTACTTC.

There are a few counts of this clone. The CDR3 DNA reads as TGTGCCAGCAGTTTTAGACGCCCCCGGGACAGCTCCTACGAGCAGTACTTC. Translated, it gives CASSFRRPRDSSYEQYF. The rearrangement joins TRBV27 to TRBJ2-7, with 7 bases identical to TRBD1. There are 17 residues in the CDR3. The germline V gene has CDR1 MNHEY and CDR2 SMNVEV (reference sequence). Trimming took 3 bases from V and 0 from J; bases not matched to a gene: 11.

This clone was detected a few times. This chain connects TRBV2 to TRBJ2-5, with TRBD1 matching over 7 bases. V was clipped by 6 bases and J by 7 bases; unmatched bases: 8. Germline CDR1 is SNHLY and CDR2 is FYNNEI. The CDR3 has 13 amino acids. The CDR3 loop reads CASRDTGAGTQYF. The DNA for the CDR3 is TGTGCCAGCAGAGATACAGGGGCGGGGACCCAGTACTTC.

This clone was seen only a few times. V is TRBV19 and J is TRBJ1-2; possibly TRBD1 for D (5 bases). V was shortened by 7 bases and J by 7 bases, with 16 bases between the two germline ends. The CDR3 totals 13 residues. Germline CDR1 is LNHDA and CDR2 is SQIVND (reference sequence). CDR3 protein: CASTGGSGGGYTF. CDR3 bases: TGTGCCAGTACCGGGGGAAGTGGTGGTGGCTACACCTTC.

This clone was recorded a few times. The rearrangement links TRBV29-1 to TRBJ1-2; 10 bases fit TRBD1. V lost 4 bases to trimming and J lost 4 bases; unmatched junction nucleotides: 15. Germline V gives CDR1 SQVTM, CDR2 ANQGSEA. This CDR3 has 17 amino acids. The DNA of the CDR3 is TGCAGCGTTGTAGGGGACAGGGGAGGTGGGGCCATCTATGGCTACACCTTC. This gives the protein CSVVGDRGGGAIYGYTF.

This clone was detected a few times. CDR3 DNA sequence: TGTGCCAGTAGTATCGGCCCAGGGAAGTTTTCTGAGCAGTTCTTC. It encodes CASSIGPGKFSEQFF. This chain connects TRBV19 to TRBJ2-1; possible D gene TRBD1, 5 bases. This CDR3 spans 15 amino acids. Trimming removed 3 bases at V and 9 bases at J, with 18 bases between. The germline V gene encodes CDR1 LNHDA and CDR2 SQIVND (reference sequence).

This sequence joins TRBV27 and TRBJ1-5; D ambiguous. CDR1 is MNHEY, CDR2 SMNVEV, per germline (reference sequence). V was cut by 5 bases and J by 2 bases, with 13 bases left in between. The CDR3 consists of 15 residues. CDR3 in amino acids: CASSPRVSGNQPQHF. As DNA, the CDR3 is TGTGCCAGCAGTCCTCGGGTGTCCGGCAATCAGCCCCAGCATTTT.

This clone was detected ten times or more. In DNA form, the CDR3 reads TGCGCCAGCAGTCAATCTGGCAGGCGCGAGCAGTACTTC. This codes for CASSQSGRREQYF. This chain links TRBV23-1 with TRBJ2-7; D gene unclear. TRBV23-1 is filed as an ORF, its function uncertain. V lost 0 bases and J lost 6, with 9 bases in between. The CDR3 consists of 13 residues.

The rearrangement links TRBV5-5 to TRBJ2-5, with D tentatively TRBD1 (6 bases). This CDR3 is 16 amino acids long. The germline V and J ends were trimmed by 0 bases and 2 bases, with 14 bases remaining between them. Germline values: CDR1 SGHKS, CDR2 YYEKEE (reference sequence). CDR3 loop: CASSLGDTSGQETQYF. In DNA, the CDR3 is TGTGCCAGCAGCTTGGGGGACACCTCCGGGCAAGAGACCCAGTACTTC.

CDR3 nucleotide sequence: TGCGCCAGCAGCTTGCGGGGTGAGCAGTTCTTC. Amino acid sequence: CASSLRGEQFF. The chain uses TRBV5-1 and TRBJ2-1; the D gene is possibly TRBD2 (5 bases). Trimming took 1 base from V and 9 from J, leaving 5 bases between them. The length of the CDR3 is 11 residues. Germline lookup yields CDR1 SGHRS and CDR2 YFSETQ. Full variable domain (outside the CDR3, taken from reference TRBV5-1 and TRBJ2-1): KAGVTQTPRYLIKTRGQQVTLSCSPISGHRSVSWYQQTPGQGLQFLFEYFSETQRNKGNFPGRFSGRQFSNSRSEMNVSTLELGDSALYLCASSLRGEQFFGPGTRLTVL.

The gene calls are TRBV27 and TRBJ2-5; TRBD1 aligns across 9 bases. CDR3 length: 15 residues. Germline lookup yields CDR1 MNHEY and CDR2 SMNVEV (reference sequence). The V segment lost 6 bases and the J segment 0 bases; nucleotides outside the gene matches: 5. CDR3 DNA: TGTGCCAGCAGCCGGGACAGGGCGAACCAAGAGACCCAGTACTTC. It codes for CASSRDRANQETQYF.

This clone was counted many times. The rearrangement uses TRBV7-3 and TRBJ2-1; D may be TRBD2 (6 bases). Germline V gene lookup returns CDR1 SGHTA and CDR2 FQGTGA. V lost 5 bases, J lost 12 bases, and 14 bases lay in between. The CDR3 runs to 12 residues. This CDR3 is CASSPKRGGQFF. DNA of the CDR3: TGTGCCAGCAGCCCAAAAAGGGGAGGGCAGTTCTTC.

V gene TRBV29-1 combines with J gene TRBJ2-1; 7 bases line up with TRBD2. Germline CDR1 reads SQVTM; CDR2 reads ANQGSEA. The V and J ends lost 5 bases and 12 bases, in that order; junction bases with no gene match: 16. The CDR3 consists of 14 residues. The CDR3 loop reads CSVSLAGAHLLQFF. The DNA of the CDR3 is TGCAGCGTTAGCTTGGCGGGAGCCCACCTACTGCAGTTCTTC.

This clone was seen more than once but under ten times. The chain couples TRBV2 to TRBJ2-7; 10 bases are a match to TRBD2. Germline V gene data show CDR1 as SNHLY and CDR2 as FYNNEI. The CDR3 spans 15 residues. The ends lost 8 bases at V and 5 bases at J; junction bases unmatched: 12. The CDR3 coding sequence is TGTGCCAGCGGAAACGGGAGGACTAGCGGCCACGAGCAGTACTTC. Translating it yields CASGNGRTSGHEQYF.

In this sample, this clone turned up a few times. The rearrangement links TRBV25-1 to TRBJ1-1; D is uncertain. Germline V gene data show CDR1 as MGHDK and CDR2 as SYGVNS. CDR3 length equals 14 residues. Trimming took 5 bases from V and 1 from J, leaving 11 bases between them. The CDR3 DNA reads TGTGCCAGCAGTCCTCTGGGCAGGAACACTGAAGCTTTCTTT. It yields the protein CASSPLGRNTEAFF.